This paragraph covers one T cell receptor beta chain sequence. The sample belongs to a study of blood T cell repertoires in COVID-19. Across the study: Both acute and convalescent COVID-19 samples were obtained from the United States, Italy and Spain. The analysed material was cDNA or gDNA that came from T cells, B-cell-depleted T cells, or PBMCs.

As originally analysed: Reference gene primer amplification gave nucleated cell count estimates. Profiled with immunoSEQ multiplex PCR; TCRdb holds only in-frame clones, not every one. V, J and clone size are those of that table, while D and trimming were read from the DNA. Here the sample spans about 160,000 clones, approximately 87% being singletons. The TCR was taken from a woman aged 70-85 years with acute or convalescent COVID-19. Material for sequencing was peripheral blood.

CDR3 in DNA: TGTGCCAGCAGCGCTCCCTCCGGACAGGCCTATGGCTACACCTTC. Encoded protein: CASSAPSGQAYGYTF. This sequence joins TRBV9 and TRBJ1-2, with 7 bases lining up with TRBD1. The CDR3 runs to 15 residues. Germline values: CDR1 SGDLS, CDR2 YYNGEE. J was trimmed by 4 bases and V by 3 bases; bases with no gene match: 9.